The present entry profiles one TCR beta chain with its context. Different DNA sequences within this sample yield the same CDR3. The table came from immunoSEQ multiplex PCR; TCRdb's copy has only in-frame clones and leaves some out. The data show more than 350,000 clones, more than 75% seen once. This record comes from a study of blood T cell repertoires in COVID-19. Study overall: Samples representing acute and convalescent COVID-19 were sourced from the United States, Italy and Spain. In each case, the material was cDNA or gDNA derived from T cells, B-cell-depleted T cells, or PBMCs.

The CDR3 totals 14 residues. The germline CDR1 and CDR2 sequences are SGHRS and YFSETQ. Trimming removed 1 base from V and 2 bases from J, with 10 bases in between. The V gene is TRBV5-1, the J gene TRBJ2-7, with D possibly being TRBD2 (6 bases). The specimen sequenced was peripheral blood. The clonotype was recovered from a woman aged 25 to 39 with COVID-19, enrolled during active disease. The CDR3 here is CASSLSGRPYEQYF. In DNA, the CDR3 is TGCGCCAGCAGCTTGTCAGGGAGGCCCTACGAGCAGTACTTC.